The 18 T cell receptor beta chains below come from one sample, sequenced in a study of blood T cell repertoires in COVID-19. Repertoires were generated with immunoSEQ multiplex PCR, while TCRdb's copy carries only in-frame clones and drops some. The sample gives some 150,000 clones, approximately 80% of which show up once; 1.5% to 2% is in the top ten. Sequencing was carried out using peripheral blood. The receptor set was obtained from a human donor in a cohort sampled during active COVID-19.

Here the CDR3 DNA reads TGCGCCAAGATAGGGGGGACAGGGGTCGACACCGGGGAGCTGTTTTTT. This translates into CAKIGGTGVDTGELFF. This chain joins TRBV10-1 and TRBJ2-2, with TRBD1 identical over 10 bases. The length of the CDR3 is 16 residues. Germline V CDR1 and CDR2: WNHNN, SYGVQD (reference sequence). J was trimmed by 3 bases and V by 10 bases; bases with no gene match: 11.

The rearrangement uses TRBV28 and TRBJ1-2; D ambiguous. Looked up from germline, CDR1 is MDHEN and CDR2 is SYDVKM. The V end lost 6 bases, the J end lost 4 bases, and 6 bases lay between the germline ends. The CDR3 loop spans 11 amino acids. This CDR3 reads CASRASYGYTF. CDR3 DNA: TGTGCCAGCAGGGCCTCCTATGGCTACACCTTC.

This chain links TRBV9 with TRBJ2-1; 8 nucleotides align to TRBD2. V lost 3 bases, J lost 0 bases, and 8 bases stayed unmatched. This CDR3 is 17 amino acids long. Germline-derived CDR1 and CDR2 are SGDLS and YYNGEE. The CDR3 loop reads CASSARSGASSYNEQFF. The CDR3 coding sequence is TGTGCCAGCAGCGCCCGTAGCGGGGCGAGCTCCTACAATGAGCAGTTCTTC.

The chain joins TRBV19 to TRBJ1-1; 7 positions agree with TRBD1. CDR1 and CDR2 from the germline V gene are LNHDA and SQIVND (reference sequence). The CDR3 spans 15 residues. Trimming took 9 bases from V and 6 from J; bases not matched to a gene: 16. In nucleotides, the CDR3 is TGTGCCAGCCTAAATTCCCGGACAGGCCGACCTGAAGCTTTCTTT. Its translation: CASLNSRTGRPEAFF. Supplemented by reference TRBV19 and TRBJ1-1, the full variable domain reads DGGITQSPKYLFRKEGQNVTLSCEQNLNHDAMYWYRQDPGQGLRLIYYSQIVNDFQKGDIAEGYSVSREKKESFPLTVTSAQKNPTAFYLCASLNSRTGRPEAFFGQGTRLTVV.

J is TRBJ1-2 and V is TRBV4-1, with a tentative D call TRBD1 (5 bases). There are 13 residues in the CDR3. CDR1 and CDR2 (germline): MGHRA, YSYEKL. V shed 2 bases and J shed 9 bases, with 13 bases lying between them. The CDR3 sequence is CASSQQGGYRYTF. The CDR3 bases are TGCGCCAGCAGCCAACAGGGAGGGTATCGCTACACCTTC.

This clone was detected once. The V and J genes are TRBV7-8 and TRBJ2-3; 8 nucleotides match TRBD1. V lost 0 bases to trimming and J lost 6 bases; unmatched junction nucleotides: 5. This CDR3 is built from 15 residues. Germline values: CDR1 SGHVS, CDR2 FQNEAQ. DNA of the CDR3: TGTGCCAGCAGCTTAGCGCTGGACAGGGACGATACGCAGTATTTT. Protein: CASSLALDRDDTQYF.

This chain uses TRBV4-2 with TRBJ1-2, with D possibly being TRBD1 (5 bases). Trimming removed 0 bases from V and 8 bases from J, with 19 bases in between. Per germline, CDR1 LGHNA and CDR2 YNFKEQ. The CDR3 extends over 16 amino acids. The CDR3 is CASSQDQGGAQGGYTF. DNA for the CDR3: TGTGCCAGCAGCCAAGACCAAGGTGGGGCCCAAGGCGGCTACACCTTC.

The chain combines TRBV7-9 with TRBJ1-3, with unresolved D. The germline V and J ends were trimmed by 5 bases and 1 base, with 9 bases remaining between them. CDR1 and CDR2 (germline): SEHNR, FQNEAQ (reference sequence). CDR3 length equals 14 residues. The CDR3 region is CASSLTLSGNTIYF. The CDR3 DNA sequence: TGTGCCAGCAGCCTTACCCTATCTGGAAACACCATATATTTT.

CDR3 DNA: TGTGCCAGCATTATCCAGGGGAGTTATGAAAAACTGTTTTTT. Translation: CASIIQGSYEKLFF. The chain couples TRBV2 to TRBJ1-4, with TRBD1 as a possible D gene (6 bases). Trimming stripped 7 bases from V and 6 bases from J, with 15 bases between. This CDR3 comprises 14 residues. The germline V gene has CDR1 SNHLY and CDR2 FYNNEI.

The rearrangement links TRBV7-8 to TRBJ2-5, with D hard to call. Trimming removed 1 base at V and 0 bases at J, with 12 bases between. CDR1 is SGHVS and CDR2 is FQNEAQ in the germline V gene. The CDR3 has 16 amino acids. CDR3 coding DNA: TGTGCCAGCAGCTTAGATCGTGAGGCGTACCAAGAGACCCAGTACTTC. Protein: CASSLDREAYQETQYF. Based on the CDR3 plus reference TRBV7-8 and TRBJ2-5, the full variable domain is GAGVSQSPRYKVAKRGQDVALRCDPISGHVSLFWYQQALGQGPEFLTYFQNEAQLDKSGLPSDRFFAERPEGSVSTLKIQRTQQEDSAVYLCASSLDREAYQETQYFGPGTRLLVL.

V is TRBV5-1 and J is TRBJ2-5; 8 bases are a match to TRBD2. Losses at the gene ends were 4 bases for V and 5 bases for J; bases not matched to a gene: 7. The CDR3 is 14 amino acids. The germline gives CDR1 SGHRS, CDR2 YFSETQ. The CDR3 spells CASSTGRARETQYF. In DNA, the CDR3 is TGCGCCAGCAGCACCGGGAGGGCTCGGGAGACCCAGTACTTC.

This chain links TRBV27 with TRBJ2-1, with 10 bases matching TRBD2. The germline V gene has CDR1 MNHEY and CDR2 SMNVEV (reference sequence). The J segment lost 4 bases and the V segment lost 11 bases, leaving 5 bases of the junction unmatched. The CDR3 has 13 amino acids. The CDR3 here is CASSGSLYNEQFF. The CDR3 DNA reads TGTGCCTCTAGCGGGAGTCTATACAATGAGCAGTTCTTC.

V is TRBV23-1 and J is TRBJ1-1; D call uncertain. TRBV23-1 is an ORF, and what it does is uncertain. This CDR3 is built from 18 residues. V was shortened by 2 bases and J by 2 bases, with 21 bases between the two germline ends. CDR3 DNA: TGCGCCAGCAGTCAAGGGCCCACAACCTACAGACCTAACACTGAAGCTTTCTTT. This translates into CASSQGPTTYRPNTEAFF.

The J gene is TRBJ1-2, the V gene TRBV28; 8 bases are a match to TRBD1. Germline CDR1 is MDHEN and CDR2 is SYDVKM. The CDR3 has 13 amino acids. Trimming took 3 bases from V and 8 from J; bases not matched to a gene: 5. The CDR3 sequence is CASSFDRGGGYTF. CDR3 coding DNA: TGTGCCAGCAGTTTCGACAGGGGCGGGGGCTACACCTTC.

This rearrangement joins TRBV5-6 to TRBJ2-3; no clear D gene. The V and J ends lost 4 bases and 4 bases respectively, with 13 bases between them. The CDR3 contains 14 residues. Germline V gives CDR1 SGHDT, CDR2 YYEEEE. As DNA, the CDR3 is TGTGCCAGCAGCCACTACGAACTCGCAGATACGCAGTATTTT. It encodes CASSHYELADTQYF. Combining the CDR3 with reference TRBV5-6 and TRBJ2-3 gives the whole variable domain DAGVTQSPTHLIKTRGQQVTLRCSPKSGHDTVSWYQQALGQGPQFIFQYYEEEERQRGNFPDRFSGHQFPNYSSELNVNALLLGDSALYLCASSHYELADTQYFGPGTRLTVL.

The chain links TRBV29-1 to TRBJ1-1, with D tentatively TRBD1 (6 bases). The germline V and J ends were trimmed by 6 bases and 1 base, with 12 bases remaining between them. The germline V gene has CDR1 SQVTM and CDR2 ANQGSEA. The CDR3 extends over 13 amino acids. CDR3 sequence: CSVIPGQNTEAFF. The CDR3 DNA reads TGCAGCGTAATTCCGGGACAGAACACTGAAGCTTTCTTT. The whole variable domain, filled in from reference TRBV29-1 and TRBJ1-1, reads SAVISQKPSRDICQRGTSLTIQCQVDSQVTMMFWYRQQPGQSLTLIATANQGSEATYESGFVIDKFPISRPNLTFSTLTVSNMSPEDSSIYLCSVIPGQNTEAFFGQGTRLTVV.

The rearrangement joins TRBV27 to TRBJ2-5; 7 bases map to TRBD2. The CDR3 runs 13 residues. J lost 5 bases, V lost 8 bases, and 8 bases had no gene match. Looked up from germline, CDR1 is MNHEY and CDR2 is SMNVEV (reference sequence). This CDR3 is CASAPGGGETQYF. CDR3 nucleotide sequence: TGTGCCAGCGCTCCGGGGGGTGGGGAGACCCAGTACTTC.

The CDR3 nucleotides are TGTGCCAGCAGCGTGACCGTGGGACAGTTTAATGAAAAACTGTTTTTT. This gives the protein CASSVTVGQFNEKLFF. V usage is TRBV7-2 and J usage is TRBJ1-4, with 7 bases aligning to TRBD1. V lost 5 bases to trimming and J lost 4 bases; unmatched junction nucleotides: 10. The CDR3 is 16 residues long. Germline V gene sequence: CDR1 SGHTA, CDR2 FQGNSA. The whole variable domain, remainder taken from reference TRBV7-2 and TRBJ1-4, is GAGVSQSPSNKVTEKGKDVELRCDPISGHTALYWYRQSLGQGLEFLIYFQGNSAPDKSGLPSDRFSAERTGGSVSTLTIQRTQQEDSAVYLCASSVTVGQFNEKLFFGSGTQLSVL.